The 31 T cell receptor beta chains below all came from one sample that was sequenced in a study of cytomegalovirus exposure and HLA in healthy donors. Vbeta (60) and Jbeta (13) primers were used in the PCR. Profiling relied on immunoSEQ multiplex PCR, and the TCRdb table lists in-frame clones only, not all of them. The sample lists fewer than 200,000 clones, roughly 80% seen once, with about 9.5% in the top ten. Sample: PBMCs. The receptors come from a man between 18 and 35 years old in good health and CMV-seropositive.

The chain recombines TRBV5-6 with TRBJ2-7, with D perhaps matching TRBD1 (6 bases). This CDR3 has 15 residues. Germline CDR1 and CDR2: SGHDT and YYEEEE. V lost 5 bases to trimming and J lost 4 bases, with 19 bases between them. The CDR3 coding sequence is TGTGCCAGCAGGCACACCGGGACACCGCTTTACGAGCAGTACTTC. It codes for CASRHTGTPLYEQYF.

In nucleotides, the CDR3 is TGTGCCAGCAGCGTCTTCGGAAGTTCAGCGGGAGGGGATATAACTAATGAAAAACTGTTTTTT. It yields the protein CASSVFGSSAGGDITNEKLFF. The chain joins TRBV9 to TRBJ1-4; D is perhaps TRBD1 (5 bases). The V end lost 2 bases, the J end lost 1 base, and 27 bases lay between the germline ends. Germline V lookup: CDR1 SGDLS, CDR2 YYNGEE. The CDR3 covers 21 residues. The complete variable domain, with remaining parts taken from reference TRBV9 and TRBJ1-4, reads DSGVTQTPKHLITATGQRVTLRCSPRSGDLSVYWYQQSLDQGLQFLIQYYNGEERAKGNILERFSAQQFPDLHSELNLSSLELGDSALYFCASSVFGSSAGGDITNEKLFFGSGTQLSVL.

Written as DNA, the CDR3 is TGTGCCAGCAGTTACTCGGGGACAGGGTATAATTCACCCCTCCACTTT. Translated: CASSYSGTGYNSPLHF. The rearrangement joins TRBV6-5 to TRBJ1-6, with TRBD1 identical over 9 bases. With 0 bases clipped from V and 4 bases from J, the junction kept 1 base outside the gene matches. Per the germline V gene, CDR1 is MNHEY and CDR2 is SVGAGI. The CDR3 sequence is 16 residues long.

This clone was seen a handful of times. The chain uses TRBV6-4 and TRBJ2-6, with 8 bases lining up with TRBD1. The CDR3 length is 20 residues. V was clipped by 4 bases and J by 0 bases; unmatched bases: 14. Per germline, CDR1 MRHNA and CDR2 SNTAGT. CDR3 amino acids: CASSVTGRGLLSSGANVLTF. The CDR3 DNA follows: TGTGCCAGCAGTGTCACAGGCAGGGGGCTGTTGAGCTCTGGGGCCAACGTCCTGACTTTC.

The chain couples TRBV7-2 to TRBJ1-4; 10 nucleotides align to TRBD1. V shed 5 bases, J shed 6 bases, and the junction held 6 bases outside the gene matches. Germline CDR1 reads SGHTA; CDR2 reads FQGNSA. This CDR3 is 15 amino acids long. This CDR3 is CASSPGQGRHEKLFF. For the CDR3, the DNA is TGTGCCAGCAGCCCGGGACAGGGGAGGCATGAAAAACTGTTTTTT.

The CDR3 nucleotides are TGCGCCAGCAGCCCTCTAAAAGCAGAAAAACTGTTTTTT. Amino acids: CASSPLKAEKLFF. V and J are TRBV4-1 and TRBJ1-4; no reliable D call. This CDR3 has 13 amino acids. Germline V gene data show CDR1 as MGHRA and CDR2 as YSYEKL. With 4 bases removed from V and 8 bases from J, the gap between germline ends came to 11 bases.

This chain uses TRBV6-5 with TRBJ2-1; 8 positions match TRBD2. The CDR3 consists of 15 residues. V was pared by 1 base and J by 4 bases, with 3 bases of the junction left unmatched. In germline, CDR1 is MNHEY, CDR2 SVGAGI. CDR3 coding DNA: TGTGCCAGCAGTTACTTCGCTAGCGGGTACAATGAGCAGTTCTTC. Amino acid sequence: CASSYFASGYNEQFF.

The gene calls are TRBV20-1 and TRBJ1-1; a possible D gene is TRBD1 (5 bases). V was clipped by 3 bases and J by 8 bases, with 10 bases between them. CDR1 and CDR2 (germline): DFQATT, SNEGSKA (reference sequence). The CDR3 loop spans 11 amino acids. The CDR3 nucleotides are TGCAGTGCTAGTAGGGGCAGCGAAGCTTTCTTT. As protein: CSASRGSEAFF.

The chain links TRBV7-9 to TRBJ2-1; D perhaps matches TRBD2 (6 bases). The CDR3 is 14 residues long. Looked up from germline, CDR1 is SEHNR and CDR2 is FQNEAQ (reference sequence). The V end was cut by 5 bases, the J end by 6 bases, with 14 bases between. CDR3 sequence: CASSPRLLANEQFF. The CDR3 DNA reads TGTGCCAGCAGCCCAAGGCTACTAGCCAATGAGCAGTTCTTC.

CDR3 residues: CASSLPTSSGNTIYF. In nucleotides, the CDR3 is TGTGCCAGCAGCTTACCAACTAGCTCTGGAAACACCATATATTTT. The chain combines TRBV11-2 with TRBJ1-3; D is unclear. This CDR3 has 15 amino acids. The germline CDR1 and CDR2 sequences are SGHAT and FQNNGV. Trimming took off 2 bases at V and 0 bases at J, with 8 bases between the two ends. Full variable domain (remainder filled in from reference TRBV11-2 and TRBJ1-3): EAGVAQSPRYKIIEKRQSVAFWCNPISGHATLYWYQQILGQGPKLLIQFQNNGVVDDSQLPKDRFSAERLKGVDSTLKIQPAKLEDSAVYLCASSLPTSSGNTIYFGEGSWLTVV.

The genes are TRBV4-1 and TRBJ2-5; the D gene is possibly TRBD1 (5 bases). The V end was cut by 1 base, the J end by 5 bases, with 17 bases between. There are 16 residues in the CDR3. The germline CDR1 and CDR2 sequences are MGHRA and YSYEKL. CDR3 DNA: TGCGCCAGCAGCCAAGGGGTAATGGGGCAGAAGGAGACCCAGTACTTC. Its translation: CASSQGVMGQKETQYF.

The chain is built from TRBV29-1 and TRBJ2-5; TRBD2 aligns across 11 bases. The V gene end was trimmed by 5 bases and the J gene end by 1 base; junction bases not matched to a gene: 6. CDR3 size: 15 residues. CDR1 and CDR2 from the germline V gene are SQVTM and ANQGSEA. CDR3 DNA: TGCAGCGTTCGATTAGCGGGAGGGCCCCAAGAGACCCAGTACTTC. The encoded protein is CSVRLAGGPQETQYF.

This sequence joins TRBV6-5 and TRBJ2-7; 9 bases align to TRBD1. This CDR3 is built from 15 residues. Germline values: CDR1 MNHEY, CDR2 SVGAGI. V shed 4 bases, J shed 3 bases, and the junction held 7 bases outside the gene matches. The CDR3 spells CASSLPGQGVYEQYF. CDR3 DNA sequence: TGTGCCAGCAGTTTACCGGGACAGGGAGTCTACGAGCAGTACTTC.

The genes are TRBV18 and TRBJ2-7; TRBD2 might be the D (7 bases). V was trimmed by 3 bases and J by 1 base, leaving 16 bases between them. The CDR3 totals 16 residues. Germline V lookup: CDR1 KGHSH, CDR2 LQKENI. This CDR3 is CASSPLRGQGSYEQYF. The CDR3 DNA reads TGTGCCAGCTCACCGCTGCGGGGGCAGGGATCCTACGAGCAGTACTTC.

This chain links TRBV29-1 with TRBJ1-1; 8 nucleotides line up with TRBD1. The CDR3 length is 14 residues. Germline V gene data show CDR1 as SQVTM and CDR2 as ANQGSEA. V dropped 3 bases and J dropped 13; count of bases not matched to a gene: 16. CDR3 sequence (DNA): TGCAGCGTTGATCCCTTCGGGACAGGTCGGGAGGTTTTCTTT. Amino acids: CSVDPFGTGREVFF.

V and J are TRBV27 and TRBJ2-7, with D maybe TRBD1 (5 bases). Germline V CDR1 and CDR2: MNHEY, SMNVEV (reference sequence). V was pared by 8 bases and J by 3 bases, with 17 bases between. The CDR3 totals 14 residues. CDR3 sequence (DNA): TGTGCCAGCGCCCTAAGGGGTAGCAGCTACGAGCAGTACTTC. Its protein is CASALRGSSYEQYF.

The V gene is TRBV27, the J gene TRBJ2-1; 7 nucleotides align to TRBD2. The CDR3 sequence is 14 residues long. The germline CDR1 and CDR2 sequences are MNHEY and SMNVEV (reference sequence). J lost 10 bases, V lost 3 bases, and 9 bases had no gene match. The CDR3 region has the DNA TGTGCCAGCAGTTTCCTAGCGGCTCCGGGGGAGCAGTTCTTC. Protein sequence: CASSFLAAPGEQFF.

The CDR3 coding sequence is TGCGCCAGCAGCCCAGGCCTAGCGGGGGGGCGGGGTGAGCAGTTCTTC. Translated, it gives CASSPGLAGGRGEQFF. The chain recombines TRBV4-3 with TRBJ2-1, with 12 bases identical to TRBD2. V lost 4 bases and J lost 9; bases outside the gene matches: 10. Looked up from germline, CDR1 is LGHNA and CDR2 is YSLEER. The CDR3 is 16 amino acids.

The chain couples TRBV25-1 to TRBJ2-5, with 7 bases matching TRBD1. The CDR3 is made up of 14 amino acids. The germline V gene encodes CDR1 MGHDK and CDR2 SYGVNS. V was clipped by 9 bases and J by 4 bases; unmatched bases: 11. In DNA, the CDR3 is TGTGCCAGTGGGAAGAGGGGGCTCTTAGAGACCCAGTACTTC. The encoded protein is CASGKRGLLETQYF.

The CDR3: CASSAHAGQGLYEQYF. The CDR3 coding sequence is TGTGCCAGCAGTGCTCACGCGGGACAGGGACTCTACGAGCAGTACTTC. This chain uses TRBV2 with TRBJ2-7; 9 positions agree with TRBD1. The trim removed 4 bases at V and 3 bases at J, leaving 10 bases unmatched. From germline, CDR1 is SNHLY and CDR2 FYNNEI. The CDR3 has 16 residues.

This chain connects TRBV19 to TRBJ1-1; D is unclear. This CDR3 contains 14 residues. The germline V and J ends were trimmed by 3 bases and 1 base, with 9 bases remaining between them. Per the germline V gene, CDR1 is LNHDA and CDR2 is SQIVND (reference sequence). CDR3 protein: CASSIIGGNTEAFF. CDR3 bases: TGTGCCAGTAGTATCATCGGTGGGAACACTGAAGCTTTCTTT.

CDR3 bases: TGTGCCAGCAGTAGCCGGGGGGGACAGTCCCTCCACTTT. It specifies CASSSRGGQSLHF. The chain employs TRBV6-5 and TRBJ1-6, with TRBD1 identical over 7 bases. Germline trimming cut 5 bases from V and 14 bases from J; bases unmatched to any gene: 9. Germline loops: CDR1 MNHEY, CDR2 SVGAGI. This CDR3 is built from 13 residues.

The CDR3 sequence is CASSAPGLGETQYF. The CDR3 DNA reads as TGTGCCAGCAGTGCCCCCGGACTAGGAGAGACCCAGTACTTC. V and J are TRBV6-4 and TRBJ2-5; 7 bases are a match to TRBD2. This CDR3 is 14 amino acids long. Trimming cost V 4 bases and J 4 bases; bases outside gene matches: 6. The germline gives CDR1 MRHNA, CDR2 SNTAGT.

Written as DNA, the CDR3 is TGTGCCACCAGCAGGGAGAGCAGGGGGACTGAAGCTTTCTTT. Amino acids: CATSRESRGTEAFF. The chain carries TRBV15 and TRBJ1-1, with 7 nucleotides matching TRBD1. J was trimmed by 5 bases and V by 3 bases; bases with no gene match: 6. The length of the CDR3 is 14 residues. Germline V gene lookup returns CDR1 LNHNV and CDR2 YYDKDF (reference sequence).

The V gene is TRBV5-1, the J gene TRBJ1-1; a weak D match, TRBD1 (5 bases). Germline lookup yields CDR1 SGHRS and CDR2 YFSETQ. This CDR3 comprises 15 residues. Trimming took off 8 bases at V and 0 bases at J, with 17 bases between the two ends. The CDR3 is CASHPTAVMNTEAFF. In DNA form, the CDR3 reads TGCGCCAGTCATCCGACAGCTGTGATGAACACTGAAGCTTTCTTT.

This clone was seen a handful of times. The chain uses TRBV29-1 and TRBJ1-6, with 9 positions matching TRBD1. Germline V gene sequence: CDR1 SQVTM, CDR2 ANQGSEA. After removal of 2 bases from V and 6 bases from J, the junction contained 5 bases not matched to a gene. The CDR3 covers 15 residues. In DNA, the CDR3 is TGCAGCGTTGAACTCCGGGACAGGGTTAATTCACCCCTCCACTTT. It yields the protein CSVELRDRVNSPLHF.

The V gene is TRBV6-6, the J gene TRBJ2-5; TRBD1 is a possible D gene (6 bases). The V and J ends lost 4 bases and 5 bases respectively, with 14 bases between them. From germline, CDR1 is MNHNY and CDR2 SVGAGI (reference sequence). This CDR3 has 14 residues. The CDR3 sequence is CASSSAGAMETQYF. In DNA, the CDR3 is TGTGCCAGCAGTTCGGCAGGGGCTATGGAGACCCAGTACTTC.

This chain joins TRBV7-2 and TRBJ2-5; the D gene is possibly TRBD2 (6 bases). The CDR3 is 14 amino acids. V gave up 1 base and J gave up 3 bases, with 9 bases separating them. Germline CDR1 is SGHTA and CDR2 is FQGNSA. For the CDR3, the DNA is TGTGCCAGCAGCTTAGATGGGGGGAAAGAGACCCAGTACTTC. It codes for CASSLDGGKETQYF.

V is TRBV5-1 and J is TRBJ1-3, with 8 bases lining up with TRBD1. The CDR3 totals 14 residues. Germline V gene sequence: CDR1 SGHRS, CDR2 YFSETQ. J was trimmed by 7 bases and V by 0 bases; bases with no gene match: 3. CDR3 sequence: CASSLGNRGNTIYF. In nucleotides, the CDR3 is TGCGCCAGCAGCTTGGGTAACAGGGGGAACACCATATATTTT.

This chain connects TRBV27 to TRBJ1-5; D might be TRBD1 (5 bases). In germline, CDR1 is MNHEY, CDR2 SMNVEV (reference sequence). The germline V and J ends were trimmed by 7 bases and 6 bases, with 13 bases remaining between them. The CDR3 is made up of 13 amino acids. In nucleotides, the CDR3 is TGTGCCAGCATCGGGGGGGTGGGTCAGCCCCAGCATTTT. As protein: CASIGGVGQPQHF.

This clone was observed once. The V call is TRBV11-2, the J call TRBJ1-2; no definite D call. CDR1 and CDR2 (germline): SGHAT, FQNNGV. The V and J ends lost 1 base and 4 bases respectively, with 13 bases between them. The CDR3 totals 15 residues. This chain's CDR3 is CASSLALTAPYGYTF. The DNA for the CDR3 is TGTGCCAGCAGCTTAGCCCTCACAGCCCCCTATGGCTACACCTTC. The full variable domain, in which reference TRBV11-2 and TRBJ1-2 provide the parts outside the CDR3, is EAGVAQSPRYKIIEKRQSVAFWCNPISGHATLYWYQQILGQGPKLLIQFQNNGVVDDSQLPKDRFSAERLKGVDSTLKIQPAKLEDSAVYLCASSLALTAPYGYTFGSGTRLTVV.